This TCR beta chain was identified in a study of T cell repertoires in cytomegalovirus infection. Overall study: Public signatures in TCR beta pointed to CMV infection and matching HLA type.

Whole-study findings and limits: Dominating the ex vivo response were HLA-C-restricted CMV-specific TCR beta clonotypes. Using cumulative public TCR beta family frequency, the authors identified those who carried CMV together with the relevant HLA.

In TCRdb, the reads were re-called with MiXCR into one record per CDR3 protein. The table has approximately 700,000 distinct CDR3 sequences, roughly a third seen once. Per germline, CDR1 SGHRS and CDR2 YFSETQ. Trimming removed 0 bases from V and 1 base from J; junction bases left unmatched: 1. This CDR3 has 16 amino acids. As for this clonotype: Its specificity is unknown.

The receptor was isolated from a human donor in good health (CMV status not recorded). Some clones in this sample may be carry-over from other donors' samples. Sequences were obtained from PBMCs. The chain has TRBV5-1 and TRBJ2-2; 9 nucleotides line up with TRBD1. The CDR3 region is CASSLGDRENTGELFF. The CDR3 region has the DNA TGCGCCAGCAGCTTGGGGGACAGGGAGAACACCGGGGAGCTGTTTTTT.